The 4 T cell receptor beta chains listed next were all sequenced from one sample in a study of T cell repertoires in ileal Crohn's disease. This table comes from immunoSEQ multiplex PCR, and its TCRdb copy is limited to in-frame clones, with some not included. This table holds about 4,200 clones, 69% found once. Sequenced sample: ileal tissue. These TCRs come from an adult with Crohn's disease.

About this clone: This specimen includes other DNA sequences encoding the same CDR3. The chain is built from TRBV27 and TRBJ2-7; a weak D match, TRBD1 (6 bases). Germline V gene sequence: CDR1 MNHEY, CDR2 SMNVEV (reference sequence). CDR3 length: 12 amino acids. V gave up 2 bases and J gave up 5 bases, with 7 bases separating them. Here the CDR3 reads CASSLGGHEQYF. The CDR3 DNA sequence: TGTGCCAGCAGTTTAGGGGGCCACGAGCAGTACTTC.

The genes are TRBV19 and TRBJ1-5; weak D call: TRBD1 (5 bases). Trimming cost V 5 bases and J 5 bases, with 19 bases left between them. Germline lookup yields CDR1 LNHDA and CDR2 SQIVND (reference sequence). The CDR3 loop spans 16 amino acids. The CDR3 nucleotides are TGTGCCAGTAGTGGGGGGTGGCAGGGTCGGTATCAGCCCCAGCATTTT. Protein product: CASSGGWQGRYQPQHF.

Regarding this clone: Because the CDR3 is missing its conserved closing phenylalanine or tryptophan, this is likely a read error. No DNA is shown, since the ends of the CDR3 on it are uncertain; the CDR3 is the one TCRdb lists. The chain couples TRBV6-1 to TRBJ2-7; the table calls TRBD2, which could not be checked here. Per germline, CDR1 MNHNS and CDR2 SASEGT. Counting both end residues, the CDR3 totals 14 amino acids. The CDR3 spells CASSEAGEDGVVNS.

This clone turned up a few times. The CDR3 loop is CASLPAPTDTQYF. CDR3 bases: TGTGCCTCACTCCCAGCGCCCACAGATACGCAGTATTTT. V and J are TRBV10-3 and TRBJ2-3; D gene unclear. V gave up 11 bases and J gave up 2 bases, with 14 bases separating them. CDR1 ENHRY and CDR2 SYGVKD come from the germline V gene. The CDR3 covers 13 residues.